The clone carrying this T cell receptor (beta chain) showed up just once. Its specificity is not known. It was the approximately 120-subject validation cohort, separate from the roughly 700-subject first cohort, to which the donors belonged. This record comes from a study of cytomegalovirus exposure and HLA in healthy donors. Trimming left V 6 bases short and J 2 bases short, with 8 bases between. Per the germline V gene, CDR1 is MNHEY and CDR2 is SVGAGI. This CDR3 is built from 13 residues. Findings of the study overall: Associated with cytomegalovirus, according to the listing, were about 160 TCR beta chains. It was reportedly the case that the classifier diagnosed cytomegalovirus status with high specificity and sensitivity.

Measured with immunoSEQ multiplex PCR; TCRdb has only the in-frame clones, and not every one. The sample includes 300,000 or so clones, 88% seen only once; the top ten take around 1%. The source is a man aged 25 to 45 in good health and CMV-seronegative. The chain links TRBV6-5 to TRBJ2-1; D gene unclear. The sequenced sample was PBMCs. As DNA, the CDR3 is TGTGCCAGCAGGTTAAGCGCCTACAATGAGCAGTTCTTC. Translated, it gives CASRLSAYNEQFF.